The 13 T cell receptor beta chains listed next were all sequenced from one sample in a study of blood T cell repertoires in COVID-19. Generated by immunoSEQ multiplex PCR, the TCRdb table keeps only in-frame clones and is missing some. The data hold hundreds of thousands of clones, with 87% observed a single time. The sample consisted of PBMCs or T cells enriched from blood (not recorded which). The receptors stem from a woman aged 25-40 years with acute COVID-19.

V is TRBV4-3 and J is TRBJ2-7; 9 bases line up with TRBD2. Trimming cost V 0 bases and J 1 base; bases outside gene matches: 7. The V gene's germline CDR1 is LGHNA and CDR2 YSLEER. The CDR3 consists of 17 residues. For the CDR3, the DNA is TGCGCCAGCAGCCAAGATGATGGAACTAGCGGGTCCTACGAGCAGTACTTC. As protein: CASSQDDGTSGSYEQYF.

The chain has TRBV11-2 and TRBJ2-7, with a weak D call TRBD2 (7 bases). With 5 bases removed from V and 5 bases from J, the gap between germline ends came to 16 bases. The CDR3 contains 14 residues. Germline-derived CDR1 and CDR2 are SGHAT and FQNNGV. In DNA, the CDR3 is TGTGCCAGCAGCCGGGGGGCCTGGGATAACGAGCAGTACTTC. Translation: CASSRGAWDNEQYF.

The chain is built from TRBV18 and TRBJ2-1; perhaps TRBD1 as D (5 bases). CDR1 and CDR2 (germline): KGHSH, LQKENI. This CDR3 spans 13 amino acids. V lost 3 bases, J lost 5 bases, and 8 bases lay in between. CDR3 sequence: CASSPRAHNEQFF. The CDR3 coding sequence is TGTGCCAGCTCACCCAGGGCCCACAATGAGCAGTTCTTC.

For the CDR3, the DNA is TGCGCCAGCAGCCAAGACGCGGGGGGGCCGGATACGCAGTATTTT. Its protein is CASSQDAGGPDTQYF. This sequence joins TRBV4-1 and TRBJ2-3; TRBD2 aligns across 9 bases. Germline loops: CDR1 MGHRA, CDR2 YSYEKL. The V gene end was trimmed by 0 bases and the J gene end by 6 bases; junction bases not matched to a gene: 4. CDR3 size: 15 residues.

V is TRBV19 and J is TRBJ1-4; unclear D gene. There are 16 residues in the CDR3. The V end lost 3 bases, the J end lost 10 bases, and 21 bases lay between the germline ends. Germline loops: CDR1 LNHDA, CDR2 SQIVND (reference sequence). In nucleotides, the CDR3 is TGTGCCAGTAGTATCGCTGGGCGGGCCGTCCGGGGAAAACTGTTTTTT. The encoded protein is CASSIAGRAVRGKLFF.

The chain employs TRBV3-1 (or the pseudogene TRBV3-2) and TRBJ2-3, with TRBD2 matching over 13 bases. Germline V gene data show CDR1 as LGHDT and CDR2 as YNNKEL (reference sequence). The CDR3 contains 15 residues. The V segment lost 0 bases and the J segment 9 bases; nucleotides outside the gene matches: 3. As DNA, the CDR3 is TGTGCCAGCAGCCAAGATACTAGCGGGGGGGCAACGCAGTATTTT. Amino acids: CASSQDTSGGATQYF.

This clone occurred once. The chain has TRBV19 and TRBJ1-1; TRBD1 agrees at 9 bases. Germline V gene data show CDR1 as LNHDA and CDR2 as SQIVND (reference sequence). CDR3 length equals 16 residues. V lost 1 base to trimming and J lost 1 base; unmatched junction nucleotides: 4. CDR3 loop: CASSIGWGQGNTEAFF. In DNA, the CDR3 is TGTGCCAGTAGTATAGGTTGGGGACAGGGGAACACTGAAGCTTTCTTT.

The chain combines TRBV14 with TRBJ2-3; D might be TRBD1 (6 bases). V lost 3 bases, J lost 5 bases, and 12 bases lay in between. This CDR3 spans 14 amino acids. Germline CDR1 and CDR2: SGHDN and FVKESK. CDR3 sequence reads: CASSQSGGGDTQYF. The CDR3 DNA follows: TGTGCCAGCAGCCAGTCTGGGGGCGGAGATACGCAGTATTTT.

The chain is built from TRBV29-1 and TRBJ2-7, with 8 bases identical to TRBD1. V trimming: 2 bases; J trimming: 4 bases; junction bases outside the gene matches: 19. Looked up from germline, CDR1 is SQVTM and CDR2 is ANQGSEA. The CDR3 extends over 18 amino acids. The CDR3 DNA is TGCAGCGTTGAACTCGAAGGGGGGACGACAGGGGACGGGTACGAGCAGTACTTC. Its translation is CSVELEGGTTGDGYEQYF.

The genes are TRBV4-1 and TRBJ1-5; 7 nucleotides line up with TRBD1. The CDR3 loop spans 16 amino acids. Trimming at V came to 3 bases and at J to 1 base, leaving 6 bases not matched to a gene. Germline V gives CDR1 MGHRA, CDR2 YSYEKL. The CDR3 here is CASSHRVRGSNQPQHF. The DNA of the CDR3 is TGCGCCAGCAGCCACAGAGTCAGGGGGAGCAATCAGCCCCAGCATTTT.

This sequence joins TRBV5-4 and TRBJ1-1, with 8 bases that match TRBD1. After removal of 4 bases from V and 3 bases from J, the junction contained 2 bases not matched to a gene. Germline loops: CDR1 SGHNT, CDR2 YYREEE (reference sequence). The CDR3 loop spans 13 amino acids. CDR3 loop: CASSETGDTEAFF. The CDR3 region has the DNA TGTGCCAGCAGCGAGACAGGGGACACTGAAGCTTTCTTT.

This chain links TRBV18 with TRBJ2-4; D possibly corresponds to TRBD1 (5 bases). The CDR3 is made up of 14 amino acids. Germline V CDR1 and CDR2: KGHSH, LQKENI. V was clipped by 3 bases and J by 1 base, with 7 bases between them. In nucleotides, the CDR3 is TGTGCCAGCTCACCTGACAGCGCCAAAAACATTCAGTACTTC. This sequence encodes CASSPDSAKNIQYF.

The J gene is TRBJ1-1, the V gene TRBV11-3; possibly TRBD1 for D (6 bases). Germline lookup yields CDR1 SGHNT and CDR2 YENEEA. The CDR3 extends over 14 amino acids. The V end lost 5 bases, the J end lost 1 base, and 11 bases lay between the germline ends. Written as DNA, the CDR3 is TGTGCCAGCAGCCCCTCGGGACAGAACACTGAAGCTTTCTTT. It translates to CASSPSGQNTEAFF.